Each of the 16 T cell receptor beta chains below was sequenced from the same sample in a study of T cells in Graves' hyperthyroidism and ophthalmopathy (dated by TCRdb to the late 2010s). Preparation of the library involved multiplex PCR. Instrument on record: Illumina HiSeq 2000. The TCR beta CDR3 regions were amplified from the RNA transcripts. The TCR CDR3 was subjected to a first round of RT-PCR using the HTBI primer set and the Qiagen OneStep RT-PCR kit. The public reads were quality trimmed at Q25 with fastp and then assembled into clones with MiXCR by TCRdb, keeping productive beta chains. Each CDR3 protein gets just one entry, which takes the most common genes and DNA from the rows behind it. The sample contains over 500,000 distinct CDR3 sequences, 40% to 50% of them found a single time. About two fifths of the sample lies in the top ten. Sequencing was performed on peripheral blood or thyroid tissue (not recorded which). Receptors were obtained from an adult woman with Graves' disease, either hyperthyroidism or ophthalmopathy (not recorded which).

The chain uses TRBV9 and TRBJ1-5; possible D gene TRBD1, 5 bases. The V and J ends lost 6 bases and 4 bases respectively, with 20 bases between them. CDR1 and CDR2 from the germline V gene are SGDLS and YYNGEE. The CDR3 is made up of 16 amino acids. This CDR3 is CASKPVAGRENQPQHF. The CDR3 DNA reads as TGTGCCAGCAAACCCGTAGCTGGCAGGGAGAATCAGCCCCAGCATTTT.

V usage is TRBV7-2 and J usage is TRBJ2-6; 9 nucleotides agree with TRBD1. V shed 5 bases, J shed 6 bases, and the junction held 5 bases outside the gene matches. The germline CDR1 and CDR2 sequences are SGHTA and FQGNSA. CDR3 size: 15 residues. CDR3 sequence reads: CASSLDRGEANVLTF. The DNA for the CDR3 is TGTGCCAGCAGCCTGGACAGGGGTGAGGCCAACGTCCTGACTTTC. The full variable domain, rest sourced from reference TRBV7-2 and TRBJ2-6, is GAGVSQSPSNKVTEKGKDVELRCDPISGHTALYWYRQSLGQGLEFLIYFQGNSAPDKSGLPSDRFSAERTGGSVSTLTIQRTQQEDSAVYLCASSLDRGEANVLTFGAGSRLTVL.

This chain joins TRBV19 and TRBJ1-2; possible D gene TRBD1, 5 bases. The CDR3 runs 14 residues. The germline gives CDR1 LNHDA, CDR2 SQIVND (reference sequence). The V and J ends lost 3 bases and 1 base respectively, with 9 bases between them. The CDR3 DNA reads as TGTGCCAGTAGTATCTCAGGGATTAACTATGGCTACACCTTC. Protein: CASSISGINYGYTF. Filled out from reference TRBV19 and TRBJ1-2, the complete variable domain reads DGGITQSPKYLFRKEGQNVTLSCEQNLNHDAMYWYRQDPGQGLRLIYYSQIVNDFQKGDIAEGYSVSREKKESFPLTVTSAQKNPTAFYLCASSISGINYGYTFGSGTRLTVV.

The chain joins TRBV7-9 to TRBJ2-5, with TRBD1 matching 9 bases. CDR1 is SEHNR, CDR2 FQNEAQ, per germline (reference sequence). The CDR3 covers 15 residues. Trimming at V came to 5 bases and at J to 4 bases, leaving 8 bases not matched to a gene. In DNA form, the CDR3 reads TGTGCCAGCAGCCCCCCTTCGGGACAGGGAGAGACCCAGTACTTC. Protein product: CASSPPSGQGETQYF.

This clonotype occurred once. The V call is TRBV12-3 or TRBV12-4, the J call TRBJ1-4; TRBD1 matches 7 bases. This CDR3 has 14 residues. V shed 8 bases, J shed 7 bases, and the junction held 10 bases outside the gene matches. The CDR3 here is CASGKTGLSEKLFF. The CDR3, as DNA: TGTGCCAGCGGGAAGACAGGGCTGAGTGAAAAACTGTTTTTT.

There are many counts of this clonotype. The genes are TRBV6-5 and TRBJ1-4, with 7 bases lining up with TRBD1. Germline V gene sequence: CDR1 MNHEY, CDR2 SVGAGI. V trimming: 4 bases; J trimming: 0 bases; junction bases outside the gene matches: 5. The CDR3 has 16 amino acids. This CDR3 is CASSSGTGATNEKLFF. Written as DNA, the CDR3 is TGTGCCAGCAGTTCCGGAACAGGGGCAACTAATGAAAAACTGTTTTTT.

The V and J genes are TRBV20-1 and TRBJ2-7; D remains ambiguous. The germline CDR1 and CDR2 sequences are DFQATT and SNEGSKA (reference sequence). V gave up 0 bases and J gave up 5 bases, with 8 bases separating them. The CDR3 loop spans 12 amino acids. CDR3 residues: CSARDRENEQYF. DNA for the CDR3: TGCAGTGCTAGAGATAGAGAAAACGAGCAGTACTTC.

This clonotype was seen many times. This chain uses TRBV4-1 with TRBJ2-2, with D unresolved. The germline gives CDR1 MGHRA, CDR2 YSYEKL. The V end was cut by 0 bases, the J end by 8 bases, with 10 bases between. The CDR3 length is 14 residues. The CDR3 DNA sequence: TGCGCCAGCAGCCAAGAAGGTTTTACTGGGGAGCTGTTTTTT. Its translation: CASSQEGFTGELFF.

Concerning this clonotype itself: A read error may account for a junction end that differs from germline. The genes are TRBV20-1 and TRBJ1-1, with D tentatively TRBD1 (5 bases). The CDR3 spans 13 residues. Germline CDR1 is DFQATT and CDR2 is SNEGSKA (reference sequence). CDR3 in DNA: TGCAGTGCCAGAGACAGCGCCTTCACTGAAGCTTTCTTT. Its protein is CSARDSAFTEAFF.

This clonotype was recorded a few times. The rearrangement links TRBV6-1 to TRBJ1-1; D call uncertain. Looked up from germline, CDR1 is MNHNS and CDR2 is SASEGT. The CDR3 runs 12 residues. Trimming shortened V by 5 bases and J by 7 bases, and 11 bases separated the two germline ends. This CDR3 is CASSYVHGEAFF. CDR3 nucleotides: TGTGCCAGCAGTTACGTCCACGGTGAAGCTTTCTTT.

This rearrangement joins TRBV19 to TRBJ1-3, with D perhaps matching TRBD1 (5 bases). The CDR3 has 13 residues. V shed 5 bases and J shed 4 bases, with 9 bases lying between them. Germline values: CDR1 LNHDA, CDR2 SQIVND (reference sequence). CDR3 sequence (DNA): TGTGCCAGTAGTCCAGGGTCCGGAAACACCATATATTTT. Translating gives CASSPGSGNTIYF.

The table lists this clonotype with many counts. This chain uses TRBV12-3 or TRBV12-4 with TRBJ2-2; 7 bases match TRBD2. The J segment lost 5 bases and the V segment lost 6 bases, leaving 6 bases of the junction unmatched. The CDR3 sequence is 14 residues long. The CDR3 loop reads CASRTSAGTGELFF. The CDR3, as DNA: TGTGCCAGCAGAACATCAGCGGGAACCGGGGAGCTGTTTTTT.

This clonotype was observed a few times. V is TRBV12-3 or TRBV12-4 and J is TRBJ2-7; tentative D call: TRBD2 (6 bases). The CDR3 spans 14 residues. Trimming took 5 bases from V and 3 from J, leaving 14 bases between them. The CDR3 DNA is TGTGCCAGCAGTATTAGCGGAATAAACTACGAGCAGTACTTC. Its translation is CASSISGINYEQYF.

This chain connects TRBV7-9 to TRBJ1-1; TRBD1 matches 8 bases. The CDR3 spans 14 residues. Germline lookup yields CDR1 SEHNR and CDR2 FQNEAQ (reference sequence). Losses at the gene ends were 5 bases for V and 5 bases for J; bases not matched to a gene: 7. In DNA form, the CDR3 reads TGTGCCAGCAGCCAGAGGGACAGGTGGACTGAAGCTTTCTTT. This translates into CASSQRDRWTEAFF.

This clonotype was counted only a few times. The V gene is TRBV29-1, the J gene TRBJ2-7; no firm D call. Germline CDR1 SQVTM, CDR2 ANQGSEA. Trimming left V 5 bases short and J 2 bases short, with 10 bases between. The length of the CDR3 is 12 residues. Here the CDR3 reads CSVTTDAYEQYF. DNA for the CDR3: TGCAGCGTTACAACAGATGCCTACGAGCAGTACTTC.

This clonotype was seen ten or more times. V gene TRBV7-2 combines with J gene TRBJ2-5, with D possibly TRBD2 on 5 matching bases. This CDR3 spans 13 amino acids. Germline loops: CDR1 SGHTA, CDR2 FQGNSA. Trimming removed 6 bases from V and 4 bases from J, with 12 bases in between. The chain's CDR3 is CASSSLASETQYF. As DNA, the CDR3 is TGTGCCAGCAGTTCGCTAGCTTCAGAGACCCAGTACTTC. The full variable domain, in which reference TRBV7-2 and TRBJ2-5 provide the parts outside the CDR3, is GAGVSQSPSNKVTEKGKDVELRCDPISGHTALYWYRQSLGQGLEFLIYFQGNSAPDKSGLPSDRFSAERTGGSVSTLTIQRTQQEDSAVYLCASSSLASETQYFGPGTRLLVL.